A selection of T cell receptor beta chains follows, all from one sample in a study of regulatory T cells. Libraries were prepared by immunoSEQ multiplex PCR; TCRdb keeps only in-frame clonotypes and omits some of them. The table has around 15,000 clones, 75% to 85% seen once. Sequenced: conventional CD4+ T cells sorted from blood. Receptor source: a person in their thirties with CD3G deficiency. Each CDR3 is given with its conserved first and last residue. The D gene is left open where the match is weak. Clone size, where shown, is once, few, many, or a class for clones that have expanded.

j_call clone_size d_call v_call cdr3_nt cdr3_aa
TRBJ1-1 NA NA TRBV19 TGTGCCAGTAGCCAGGGGCTCACTGAAGCTTTCTTT CASSQGLTEAFF
TRBJ2-7 NA NA TRBV5-1 TGCGCCAGCAGCATCATGTCGGGAGCCTACGAGCAGTACTTC CASSIMSGAYEQYF
TRBJ2-1 NA NA TRBV28 TGTGCCAGCAGTTTGGTGACGGCTTCTAGCTCCTACAATGAGCAGTTCTTC CASSLVTASSSYNEQFF
TRBJ2-7 NA NA TRBV28 TGTGCCAGCAGTAGACTCGCCGGAAAAACCTCCTACGAGCAGTACTTC CASSRLAGKTSYEQYF
TRBJ1-1 few NA TRBV5-1 TGCGCCAGCAGCTTGGGAGACAGCTCTTCTGAAGCTTTCTTT CASSLGDSSSEAFF
TRBJ1-1 NA NA TRBV28 TGTGCCAGCAGCATACACCGAGGGACTTTGAACACTGAAGCTTTCTTT CASSIHRGTLNTEAFF
TRBJ1-1 NA NA TRBV28 TGTGCCAGCAGGAGTTACACGAACGGGGCCGACGCTTTCTTT CASRSYTNGADAFF
TRBJ2-7 NA NA TRBV28 TGTGCCAGCAGACCCGGAGGGACCCTCTCCAACGAGCAGTACTTC CASRPGGTLSNEQYF
TRBJ2-7 NA TRBD1 TRBV7-9 TGTGCCAGCAGCTTCGGGACAGGGTCGGGTGAGCAGTACTTC CASSFGTGSGEQYF
TRBJ1-6 NA NA TRBV5-1 TGCGCCAGCAGCCCTGGACCTGGCTCCCCACCCCTCCACTTT CASSPGPGSPPLHF
TRBJ1-1 NA NA TRBV7-8 TGTGCCAGCAGCTTAGTAGGTCGCAACACTGAAGCTTTCTTT CASSLVGRNTEAFF
TRBJ1-2 few TRBD1 TRBV28 TGTGCCAGCTCCTCACCAGGGGGCGGGAGCTATGGCTACACCTTC CASSSPGGGSYGYTF
TRBJ1-6 NA NA TRBV11-2 TGTGCCAGCAGCTTAGGAGTAGGGAATTCACCCCTCCACTTT CASSLGVGNSPLHF
TRBJ2-7 NA NA TRBV7-1 TGTGCCAGCAGCTTAGTGTCAGGGACCTCCTACGAGCAGTACTTC CASSLVSGTSYEQYF
TRBJ2-7 once TRBD2 TRBV6-1 TGTGCCAGCAGTGGCGGGGGGACGGGATCCTACGAGCAGTACTTC CASSGGGTGSYEQYF
TRBJ2-7 NA NA TRBV9 TGTGCCAGCTCCCCGGGAGTCAGCTCCTACGAGCAGTACTTC CASSPGVSSYEQYF
TRBJ1-1 NA NA TRBV6-6 TGTGCCAGCAGAAAGGACGTAGTGAAAACTGAAGCTTTCTTT CASRKDVVKTEAFF
TRBJ1-1 NA NA TRBV6-6 TGTGCCAGCAGTTGGGGGGGATCGCCGAACACTGAAGCTTTCTTT CASSWGGSPNTEAFF
TRBJ1-1 NA NA TRBV28 TGTGCCAGCAGTCCACACAGAACTGAAGCTTTCTTT CASSPHRTEAFF
TRBJ1-6 NA TRBD1 TRBV28 TGTGCCAGCAGAATAGCGGGACAGTATAATTTACCCCTCCACTTT CASRIAGQYNLPLHF
TRBJ1-1 NA NA TRBV5-1 TGCGCCAGCAGCTTGTTAGGAATTGGGACTGAAGCTTTCTTT CASSLLGIGTEAFF
TRBJ1-1 NA TRBD1 TRBV28 TGTGCCAGCAGGCCAGGGGGACCCGGGAGAGACACTGAAGCTTTCTTT CASRPGGPGRDTEAFF
TRBJ1-1 NA NA TRBV28 TGTGCCAGCAGTTTATGGGGCGAGAGTGAAGCTTTCTTT CASSLWGESEAFF
TRBJ2-1 few NA TRBV7-9 TGTGCCAGCAGCCCTGCAAGGCGGGGGCTTTACAATGAGCAGTTCTTC CASSPARRGLYNEQFF
TRBJ1-5 NA NA TRBV28 TGTGCCAGCAGTTCCTCGTCTCAGCCCCAGCATTTT CASSSSSQPQHF
TRBJ2-7 NA NA TRBV6-6 TGTGCCAGCAGTTACTTAGGAGGGGGCAAGCAGTACTTC CASSYLGGGKQYF
TRBJ2-4 NA TRBD1 TRBV28 TGTGCCAGCAGTTCATCCGGGCAGGGGGCGGACATTCAGTACTTC CASSSSGQGADIQYF
TRBJ2-3 once NA TRBV7-9 TGTGCCAGCAGCTTGGGACGAAGCACAGATACGCAGTATTTT CASSLGRSTDTQYF
TRBJ2-2 NA NA TRBV27 TGTGCCAGCAGTTCCCATTTGGGCGCTCGCCGGTCCCCCGGGGAGCTGTTTTTT CASSSHLGARRSPGELFF
TRBJ2-1 NA TRBD2 TRBV11-2 TGTGCCAGCAGTCCCACTAGCGGGAAATACAATGAGCAGTTCTTC CASSPTSGKYNEQFF
TRBJ1-1 few NA TRBV11-2 TGTGCCAGCAGCTTAGGTGGGGGGAGCACTGAAGCTTTCTTT CASSLGGGSTEAFF
TRBJ2-7 once NA TRBV6-1 TGTGCCAGCAGTGACAACAGGAAAACCTACGAGCAGTACTTC CASSDNRKTYEQYF
TRBJ2-2 NA NA TRBV28 TGTGCCAGCAGCCGACCAGGGGCAGGGGAGCTGTTTTTT CASSRPGAGELFF
TRBJ2-2 NA NA TRBV6-1 TGTGCCAGCAGAACATCCAGGCGAGGGTCCGGGGAGCTGTTTTTT CASRTSRRGSGELFF
TRBJ2-3 NA NA TRBV11-2 TGTGCCAGCAGCTTGGGCCCCCCCCCGAAGCTGTATTTT CASSLGPPPKLYF
TRBJ2-7 NA NA TRBV6-1 TGTGCCAGCAGTGATAAGGTTAGGGGATCCTACGAGCAGTACTTC CASSDKVRGSYEQYF
TRBJ1-4 NA TRBD1 TRBV5-1 TGCGCCAGCAGCCAGACAGGGGGGGCCTCAACTAATGAAAAACTGTTTTTT CASSQTGGASTNEKLFF
TRBJ2-6 once NA TRBV7-9 TGTGCCAGCAGCTCTTGGACCGCCAGCTCTTCTGGGGCCAACGTCCTGACTTTC CASSSWTASSSGANVLTF
TRBJ2-6 NA NA TRBV8-2 TGTGGCATGGGCGTAACACAAAGTCGGGCCAACGTCCTGACTTTC CGMGVTQSRANVLTF
TRBJ1-5 NA NA TRBV28 TGTGCCAGCAGTACCAGCGGGTCCAATCAGCCCCAGCATTTT CASSTSGSNQPQHF
TRBJ1-1 once NA TRBV6-1 TGTGCCAGCAGGATAACACTCGCGAACACTGAAGCTTTCTTT CASRITLANTEAFF
TRBJ2-2 NA TRBD2 TRBV5-1 TGCGCCAGCAGCCAACTAGCGGGATCTACCGGGGAGCTGTTTTTT CASSQLAGSTGELFF
TRBJ1-1 once NA TRBV10-3 TGTGCCATCAGACCGAAGGAGGGCACTGAAGCTTTCTTT CAIRPKEGTEAFF
TRBJ2-6 NA NA TRBV19 TGTGCCAGTAGTGAGCACTCTGGGGCCAACGTCCTGACTTTC CASSEHSGANVLTF
TRBJ1-1 NA NA TRBV5-1 TGCGCCAGCAGCTTCGAACAAAACACTGAAGCTTTCTTT CASSFEQNTEAFF
TRBJ2-3 NA NA TRBV19 TGTGCCAGTAGTATGGGGGCAGGGCCAGATACGCAGTATTTT CASSMGAGPDTQYF